These 3 T cell receptor beta chains came from one sample sequenced in a study of blood T cells in healthy people across ages. A second PCR of roughly 7 to 11 cycles used a sample-barcoded 5' primer and a J-beta primer mix. TCRdb recomputed calls from the 5' RACE reads with MiXCR, one row per CDR3 protein. The sample has more than 1,400,000 distinct CDR3 sequences; approximately 42% are singletons. Sequencing was carried out using blood. These TCRs come from a woman younger than 30 in good health.

The chain combines TRBV14 with TRBJ2-7, with D perhaps given as TRBD1 or TRBD2 (6 bases each). Per germline, CDR1 SGHDN and CDR2 FVKESK. The V end was cut by 1 base, the J end by 6 bases, with 13 bases between. This CDR3 comprises 14 residues. The CDR3 sequence is CASSQVGGSSEQYF. Written as DNA, the CDR3 is TGTGCCAGCAGCCAAGTGGGGGGCAGCTCCGAGCAGTACTTC.

This clonotype was seen only a few times. The chain uses TRBV6-5 and TRBJ2-1; 8 bases fit TRBD1. This CDR3 is 16 amino acids long. Germline CDR1 MNHEY, CDR2 SVGAGI. Trimming removed 6 bases from V and 3 bases from J; junction bases left unmatched: 10. This CDR3 is CASSSRTGRYYNEQFF. The CDR3 nucleotides read TGTGCCAGCAGCTCACGGACAGGGAGATACTACAATGAGCAGTTCTTC.

The chain has TRBV7-6 and TRBJ2-1; TRBD1 matches 10 bases. The junction had 8 bases not matched to a gene; V was cut back by 4 bases and J by 5 bases. Per the germline V gene, CDR1 is SGHVS and CDR2 is FNYEAQ. This CDR3 spans 16 amino acids. As DNA, the CDR3 is TGTGCCAGCAGCTCACCAGGGACAGGGGACGACAATGAGCAGTTCTTC. Translating gives CASSSPGTGDDNEQFF.